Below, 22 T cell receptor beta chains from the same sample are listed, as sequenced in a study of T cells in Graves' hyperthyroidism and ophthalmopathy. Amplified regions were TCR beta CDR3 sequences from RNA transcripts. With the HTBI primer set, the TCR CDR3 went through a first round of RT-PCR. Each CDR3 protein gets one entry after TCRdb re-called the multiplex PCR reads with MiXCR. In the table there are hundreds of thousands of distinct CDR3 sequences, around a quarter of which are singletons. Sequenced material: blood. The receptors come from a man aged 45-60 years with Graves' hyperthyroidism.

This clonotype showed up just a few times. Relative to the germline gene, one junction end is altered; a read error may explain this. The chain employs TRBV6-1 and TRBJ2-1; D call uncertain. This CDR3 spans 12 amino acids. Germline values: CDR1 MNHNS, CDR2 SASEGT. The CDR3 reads CASSPSNNEQFF. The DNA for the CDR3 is TGTGCCAGCAGCCCCTCCAACAATGAGCAGTTCTTC.

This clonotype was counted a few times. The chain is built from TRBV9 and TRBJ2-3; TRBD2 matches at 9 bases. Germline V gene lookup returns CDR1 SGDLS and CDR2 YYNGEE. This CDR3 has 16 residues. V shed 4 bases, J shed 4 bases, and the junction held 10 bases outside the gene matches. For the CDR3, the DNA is TGTGCCAGCAGCTCCCGGAGTAGCGGGAGTCCAGATACGCAGTATTTT. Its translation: CASSSRSSGSPDTQYF.

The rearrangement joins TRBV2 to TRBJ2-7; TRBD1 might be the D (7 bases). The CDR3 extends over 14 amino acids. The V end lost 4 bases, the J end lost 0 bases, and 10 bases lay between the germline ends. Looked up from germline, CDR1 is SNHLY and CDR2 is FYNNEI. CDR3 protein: CASSGQGGSYEQYF. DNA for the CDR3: TGTGCCAGCAGTGGGCAGGGGGGCTCCTACGAGCAGTACTTC.

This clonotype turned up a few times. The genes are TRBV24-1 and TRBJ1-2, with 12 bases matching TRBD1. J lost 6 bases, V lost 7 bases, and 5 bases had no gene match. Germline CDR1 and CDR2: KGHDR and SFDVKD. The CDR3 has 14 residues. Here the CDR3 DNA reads TGTGCCACCAGGGGGACAGGGGGCATGGATGGCTACACCTTC. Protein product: CATRGTGGMDGYTF.

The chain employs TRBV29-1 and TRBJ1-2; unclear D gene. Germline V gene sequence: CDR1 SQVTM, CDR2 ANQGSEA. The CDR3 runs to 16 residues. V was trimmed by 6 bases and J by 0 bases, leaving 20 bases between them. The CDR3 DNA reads TGCAGCGTGATGAGCTACGGACTGACTTCTAACTATGGCTACACCTTC. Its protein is CSVMSYGLTSNYGYTF.

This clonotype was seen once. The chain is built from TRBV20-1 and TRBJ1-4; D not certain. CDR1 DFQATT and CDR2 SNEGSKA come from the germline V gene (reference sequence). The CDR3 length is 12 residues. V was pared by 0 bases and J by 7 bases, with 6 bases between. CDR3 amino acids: CSARDLSEKLFF. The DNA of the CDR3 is TGCAGTGCTAGAGATTTAAGTGAAAAACTGTTTTTT.

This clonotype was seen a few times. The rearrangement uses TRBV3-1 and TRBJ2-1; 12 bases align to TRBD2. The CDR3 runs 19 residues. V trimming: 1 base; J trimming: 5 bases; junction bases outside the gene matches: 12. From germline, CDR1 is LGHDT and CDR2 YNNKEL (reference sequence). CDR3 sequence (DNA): TGTGCCAGCAGCCAAGGGCTAGCGGGAGGGGTCCGAACTAACAATGAGCAGTTCTTC. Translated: CASSQGLAGGVRTNNEQFF.

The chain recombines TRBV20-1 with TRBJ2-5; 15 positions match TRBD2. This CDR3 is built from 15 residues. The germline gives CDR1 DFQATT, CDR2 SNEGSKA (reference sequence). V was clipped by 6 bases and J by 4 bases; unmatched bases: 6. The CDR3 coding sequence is TGCAGTGCCACGGGACTAGCGGGAGGACGAGAGACCCAGTACTTC. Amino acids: CSATGLAGGRETQYF.

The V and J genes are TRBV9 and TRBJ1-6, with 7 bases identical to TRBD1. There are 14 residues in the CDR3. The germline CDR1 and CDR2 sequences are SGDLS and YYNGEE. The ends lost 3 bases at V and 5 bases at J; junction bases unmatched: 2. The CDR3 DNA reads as TGTGCCAGCAGCGGCAGGGGGGATAATTCACCCCTCCACTTT. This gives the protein CASSGRGDNSPLHF. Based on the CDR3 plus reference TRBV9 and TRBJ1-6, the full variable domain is DSGVTQTPKHLITATGQRVTLRCSPRSGDLSVYWYQQSLDQGLQFLIQYYNGEERAKGNILERFSAQQFPDLHSELNLSSLELGDSALYFCASSGRGDNSPLHFGNGTRLTVT.

CDR3 in DNA: TGTGCCTGGAGCCAAAGGGGGGGGATCTTTTCCTACGAGCAGTACTTC. It encodes CAWSQRGGIFSYEQYF. The chain uses TRBV30 and TRBJ2-7; D is perhaps TRBD2 (7 bases). The V end lost 3 bases, the J end lost 1 base, and 19 bases lay between the germline ends. The CDR3 loop spans 16 amino acids. Germline lookup yields CDR1 GTSNPN and CDR2 SVGIG (reference sequence).

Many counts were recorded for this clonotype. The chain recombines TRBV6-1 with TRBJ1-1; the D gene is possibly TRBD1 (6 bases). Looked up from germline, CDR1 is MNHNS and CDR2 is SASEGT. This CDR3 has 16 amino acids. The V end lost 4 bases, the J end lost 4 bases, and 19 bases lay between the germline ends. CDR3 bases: TGTGCCAGCAGTGGCCTCCGTCCACAGGGACTCACTGAAGCTTTCTTT. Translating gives CASSGLRPQGLTEAFF.

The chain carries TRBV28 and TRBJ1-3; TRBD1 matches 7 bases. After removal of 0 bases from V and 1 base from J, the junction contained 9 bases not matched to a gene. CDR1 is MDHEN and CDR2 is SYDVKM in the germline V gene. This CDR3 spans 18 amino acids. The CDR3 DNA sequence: TGTGCCAGCAGTTTATGGGCCTGGGACAGAAGTTCTGGAAACACCATATATTTT. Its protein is CASSLWAWDRSSGNTIYF.

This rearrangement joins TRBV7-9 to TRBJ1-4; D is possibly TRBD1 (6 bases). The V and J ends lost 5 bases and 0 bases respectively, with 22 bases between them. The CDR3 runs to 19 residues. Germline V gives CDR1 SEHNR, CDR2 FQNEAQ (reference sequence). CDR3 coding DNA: TGTGCCAGCAGCCCCGCATACAGGGATCTGTTGTCAACTAATGAAAAACTGTTTTTT. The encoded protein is CASSPAYRDLLSTNEKLFF.

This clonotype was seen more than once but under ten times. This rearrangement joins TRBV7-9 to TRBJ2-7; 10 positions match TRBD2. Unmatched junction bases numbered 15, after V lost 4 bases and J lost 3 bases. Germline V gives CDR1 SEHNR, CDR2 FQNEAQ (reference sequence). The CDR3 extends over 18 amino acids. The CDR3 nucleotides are TGTGCCAGCAGCTCACAGGGGGTCCCTTCTAGCGGGAGCTACGAGCAGTACTTC. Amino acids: CASSSQGVPSSGSYEQYF.

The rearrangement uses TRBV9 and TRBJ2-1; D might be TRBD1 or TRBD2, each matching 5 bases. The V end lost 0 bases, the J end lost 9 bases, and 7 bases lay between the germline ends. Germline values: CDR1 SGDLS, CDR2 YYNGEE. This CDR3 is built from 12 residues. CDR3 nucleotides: TGTGCCAGCAGCGTAGGGGACGGTGAGCAGTTCTTC. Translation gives CASSVGDGEQFF.

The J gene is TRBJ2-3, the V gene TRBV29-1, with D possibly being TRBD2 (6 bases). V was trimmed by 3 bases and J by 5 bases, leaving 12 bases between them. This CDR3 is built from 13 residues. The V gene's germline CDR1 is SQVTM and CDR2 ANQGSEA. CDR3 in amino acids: CSVDREYKDTQYF. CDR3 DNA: TGCAGCGTTGATCGGGAGTATAAAGATACGCAGTATTTT.

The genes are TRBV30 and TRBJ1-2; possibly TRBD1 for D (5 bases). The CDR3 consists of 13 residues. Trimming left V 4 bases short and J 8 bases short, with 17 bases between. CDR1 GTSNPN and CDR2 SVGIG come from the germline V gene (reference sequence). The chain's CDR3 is CAWTVVRGLGYTF. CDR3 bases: TGTGCCTGGACCGTAGTTAGGGGCCTGGGCTACACCTTC.

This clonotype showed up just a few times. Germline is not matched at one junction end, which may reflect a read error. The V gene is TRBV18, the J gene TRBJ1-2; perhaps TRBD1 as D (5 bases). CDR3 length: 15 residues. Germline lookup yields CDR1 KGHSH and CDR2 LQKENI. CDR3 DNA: TGTGCCAGCTCCCCACAGGCGGGTGCTAACTATGGCTACACCTTC. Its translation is CASSPQAGANYGYTF. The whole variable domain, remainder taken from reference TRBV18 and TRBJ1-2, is NAGVMQNPRHLVRRRGQEARLRCSPMKGHSHVYWYRQLPEEGLKFMVYLQKENIIDESGMPKERFSAEFPKEGPSILRIQQVVRGDSAAYFCASSPQAGANYGYTFGSGTRLTVV.

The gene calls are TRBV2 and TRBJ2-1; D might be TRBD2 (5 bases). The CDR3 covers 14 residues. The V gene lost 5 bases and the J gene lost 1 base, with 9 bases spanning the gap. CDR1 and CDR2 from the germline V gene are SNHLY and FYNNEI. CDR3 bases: TGTGCCAGCAGTCCCGGGATTTCCTACAATGAGCAGTTCTTC. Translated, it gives CASSPGISYNEQFF.

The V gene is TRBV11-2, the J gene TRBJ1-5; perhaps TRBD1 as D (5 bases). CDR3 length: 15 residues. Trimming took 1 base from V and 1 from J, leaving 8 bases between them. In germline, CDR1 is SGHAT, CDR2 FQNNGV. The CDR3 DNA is TGTGCCAGCAGCTTAGTAACAGGAAGCAATCAGCCCCAGCATTTT. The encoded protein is CASSLVTGSNQPQHF.

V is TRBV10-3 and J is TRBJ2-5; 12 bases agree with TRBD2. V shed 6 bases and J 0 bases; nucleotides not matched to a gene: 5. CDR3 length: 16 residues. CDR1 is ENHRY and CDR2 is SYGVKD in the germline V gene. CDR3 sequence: CAISRRTSGDQETQYF. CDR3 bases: TGTGCCATCAGCCGCAGGACTAGCGGGGACCAAGAGACCCAGTACTTC.

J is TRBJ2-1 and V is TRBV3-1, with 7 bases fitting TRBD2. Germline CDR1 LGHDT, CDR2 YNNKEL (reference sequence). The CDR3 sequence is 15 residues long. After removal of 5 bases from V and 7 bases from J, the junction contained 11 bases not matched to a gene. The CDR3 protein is CASSWGRAKGNEQFF. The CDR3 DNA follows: TGTGCCAGCAGCTGGGGGAGGGCCAAAGGAAATGAGCAGTTCTTC.